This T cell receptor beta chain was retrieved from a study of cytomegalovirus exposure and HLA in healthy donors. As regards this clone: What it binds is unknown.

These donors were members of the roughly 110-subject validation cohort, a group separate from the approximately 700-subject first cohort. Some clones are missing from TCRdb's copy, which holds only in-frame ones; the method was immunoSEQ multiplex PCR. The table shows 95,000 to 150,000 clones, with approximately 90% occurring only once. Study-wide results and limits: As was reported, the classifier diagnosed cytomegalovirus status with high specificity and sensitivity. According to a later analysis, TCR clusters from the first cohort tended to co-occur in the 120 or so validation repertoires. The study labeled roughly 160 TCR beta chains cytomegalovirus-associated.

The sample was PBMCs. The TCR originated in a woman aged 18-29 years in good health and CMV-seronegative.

This CDR3 is CASSEPGSETQYF. Written as DNA, the CDR3 is TGTGCCAGCAGCGAACCCGGTTCAGAGACCCAGTACTTC. The chain employs TRBV11-3 and TRBJ2-5; D unclear. Germline CDR1 reads SGHNT; CDR2 reads YENEEA. The CDR3 length is 13 residues. Trimming removed 5 bases at V and 4 bases at J, with 11 bases between.